This T cell receptor (beta chain) was sequenced during a study of pediatric ulcerative colitis. V dropped 3 bases and J dropped 7 bases, with 6 bases sitting between them. CDR1 is WSHSY and CDR2 is SAAADI in the germline V gene. This CDR3 region has 11 residues. Controls had normal endoscopy and no IBD diagnosis within a year. Notes on the study in general: A couple of rectal clonotypes were found only in ulcerative colitis patients, all of them. Ulcerative colitis patients shared more blood-rectal clones than controls.

This was a survey-level run. TCRdb's copy holds only in-frame clones and misses some; the assay was immunoSEQ multiplex PCR. The sample lists 5,000 or so clones; just over 90% were seen once. Details on this clone: Its antigen is undetermined.

The chain couples TRBV10-2 to TRBJ1-2, with unresolved D. The sample taken for sequencing was blood. The TCR sequence derives from a boy aged 5 to 17 who was a control in a study of pediatric ulcerative colitis. The DNA for the CDR3 is TGCGCCAGCAGTGAAGGTGGTGGCTACACCTTC. Protein product: CASSEGGGYTF.